This is a list of T cell receptor beta chains from one sample in a study of control samples from healthy donors and cancer patients. Sequencing used immunoSEQ multiplex PCR; TCRdb keeps in-frame clones, though not all of them. The table has 75,000 to 90,000 clones, approximately 91% seen once. The sample comprised blood. Receptors were obtained from a man aged 45-60 years in good health. Each CDR3 is given with its conserved first and last residue. D genes are given only for firm matches. Not all rows give a size; the values are once, few, many and, for expanded clones, a class.

D gene: .; clone size: once; J gene: TRBJ2-7; V gene: TRBV6-1; CDR3 protein: CASSEYGVPTYEQYF; CDR3 DNA: TGTGCCAGCAGTGAATATGGGGTTCCCACCTACGAGCAGTACTTC
D gene: TRBD1; clone size: .; J gene: TRBJ1-2; V gene: TRBV19; CDR3 protein: CASSIGTEPYGYTF; CDR3 DNA: TGTGCCAGTAGTATCGGGACAGAGCCCTATGGCTACACCTTC
D gene: .; clone size: .; J gene: TRBJ1-4; V gene: TRBV10-3; CDR3 protein: CAISENGLTSEKLFF; CDR3 DNA: TGTGCCATCAGTGAAAACGGCCTGACTAGTGAAAAACTGTTTTTT
D gene: TRBD1; clone size: .; J gene: TRBJ2-3; V gene: TRBV6-4; CDR3 protein: CASSVGTGNTDTQYF; CDR3 DNA: TGTGCCAGCAGTGTTGGGACAGGGAACACAGATACGCAGTATTTT
D gene: .; clone size: .; J gene: TRBJ2-3; V gene: TRBV6-4; CDR3 protein: CASSEAQGGDTQYF; CDR3 DNA: TGTGCCAGCAGTGAGGCCCAGGGGGGCGATACGCAGTATTTT
D gene: TRBD2; clone size: .; J gene: TRBJ2-7; V gene: TRBV5-1; CDR3 protein: CASRLLAGDDEQYF; CDR3 DNA: TGCGCCAGCAGGTTACTAGCGGGGGACGACGAGCAGTACTTC
D gene: .; clone size: .; J gene: TRBJ1-5; V gene: TRBV30; CDR3 protein: CAWSPPGQLNQPQHF; CDR3 DNA: TGTGCCTGGAGCCCGCCCGGACAGCTGAATCAGCCCCAGCATTTT
D gene: TRBD1; clone size: .; J gene: TRBJ1-4; V gene: TRBV30; CDR3 protein: CAWSVEGTGGEKLFF; CDR3 DNA: TGTGCCTGGAGTGTAGAAGGGACAGGGGGGGAAAAACTGTTTTTT
D gene: TRBD1; clone size: .; J gene: TRBJ1-5; V gene: TRBV5-5; CDR3 protein: CASSLSRQGSYSNQPQHF; CDR3 DNA: TGTGCCAGCAGCTTGTCTAGACAGGGGAGTTATAGCAATCAGCCCCAGCATTTT
D gene: .; clone size: .; J gene: TRBJ1-5; V gene: TRBV2; CDR3 protein: CASSGQGNQPQHF; CDR3 DNA: TGTGCCAGCAGTGGGCAGGGCAATCAGCCCCAGCATTTT
D gene: .; clone size: .; J gene: TRBJ2-2; V gene: TRBV6-1; CDR3 protein: CASSEAHPGELFF; CDR3 DNA: TGTGCCAGCAGTGAAGCGCATCCCGGGGAGCTGTTTTTT
D gene: .; clone size: .; J gene: TRBJ2-1; V gene: TRBV19; CDR3 protein: CASPRGSYNEQFF; CDR3 DNA: TGTGCCAGTCCGCGGGGCTCCTACAATGAGCAGTTCTTC
D gene: .; clone size: .; J gene: TRBJ1-6; V gene: TRBV7-2; CDR3 protein: CASSSPGKPPLHF; CDR3 DNA: TGTGCCAGCAGCTCTCCAGGGAAACCACCCCTCCACTTT
D gene: .; clone size: once; J gene: TRBJ1-5; V gene: TRBV7-2; CDR3 protein: CASSFPPGDNQPQHF; CDR3 DNA: TGTGCCAGCAGCTTCCCCCCAGGGGACAATCAGCCCCAGCATTTT
D gene: .; clone size: once; J gene: TRBJ1-1; V gene: TRBV6-5; CDR3 protein: CASIRAEAFF; CDR3 DNA: TGTGCCAGCATAAGGGCCGAAGCTTTCTTT
D gene: TRBD2; clone size: .; J gene: TRBJ2-2; V gene: TRBV5-1; CDR3 protein: CASSLSGRNTGELFF; CDR3 DNA: TGCGCCAGCAGCCTTAGCGGGAGGAACACCGGGGAGCTGTTTTTT
D gene: .; clone size: once; J gene: TRBJ2-2; V gene: TRBV6-1; CDR3 protein: CASSGPPGSANTGELFF; CDR3 DNA: TGTGCCAGCAGTGGTCCCCCAGGGTCCGCGAACACCGGGGAGCTGTTTTTT
D gene: .; clone size: .; J gene: TRBJ2-1; V gene: TRBV7-2; CDR3 protein: CASSLGGGPSYNEQFF; CDR3 DNA: TGTGCCAGCAGCTTAGGAGGGGGACCCTCCTACAATGAGCAGTTCTTC
D gene: .; clone size: .; J gene: TRBJ1-1; V gene: TRBV11-3; CDR3 protein: CASSLKEGNTEAFF; CDR3 DNA: TGTGCCAGCAGCTTAAAGGAGGGAAACACTGAAGCTTTCTTT
D gene: TRBD1; clone size: .; J gene: TRBJ2-7; V gene: TRBV5-1; CDR3 protein: CASSLVLQGAREQYF; CDR3 DNA: TGCGCCAGCAGCTTGGTGTTACAGGGGGCTCGCGAGCAGTACTTC
D gene: .; clone size: .; J gene: TRBJ1-1; V gene: TRBV7-9; CDR3 protein: CASSLGALGYPMNTEAFF; CDR3 DNA: TGTGCCAGCAGCTTAGGGGCATTGGGCTACCCAATGAACACTGAAGCTTTCTTT
D gene: .; clone size: .; J gene: TRBJ2-7; V gene: TRBV9; CDR3 protein: CASSVEGLLDEQYF; CDR3 DNA: TGTGCCAGCAGCGTGGAGGGGCTCCTCGACGAGCAGTACTTC
D gene: TRBD2; clone size: once; J gene: TRBJ2-3; V gene: TRBV6-6; CDR3 protein: CASSSGASGGDTQYF; CDR3 DNA: TGTGCCAGCAGTTCGGGGGCTAGCGGGGGGGATACGCAGTATTTT
D gene: .; clone size: .; J gene: TRBJ1-5; V gene: TRBV30; CDR3 protein: CAWSLLTGSSNQPQHF; CDR3 DNA: TGTGCCTGGAGTCTCTTAACAGGGTCCAGCAATCAGCCCCAGCATTTT
D gene: TRBD1; clone size: .; J gene: TRBJ2-7; V gene: TRBV6-5; CDR3 protein: CASRPGQGAYEQYF; CDR3 DNA: TGTGCCAGCAGACCGGGACAGGGGGCCTACGAGCAGTACTTC
D gene: TRBD2; clone size: .; J gene: TRBJ2-7; V gene: TRBV6-5; CDR3 protein: CASSYSSWGGSYEQYF; CDR3 DNA: TGTGCCAGCAGTTACTCCAGTTGGGGGGGCTCCTACGAGCAGTACTTC
D gene: .; clone size: .; J gene: TRBJ1-4; V gene: TRBV29-1; CDR3 protein: CSAGQTNEKLFF; CDR3 DNA: TGCAGCGCTGGACAGACTAATGAAAAACTGTTTTTT
D gene: .; clone size: .; J gene: TRBJ1-1; V gene: TRBV30; CDR3 protein: CAWSQGLNTEAFF; CDR3 DNA: TGTGCCTGGAGTCAAGGGCTGAACACTGAAGCTTTCTTT
D gene: .; clone size: .; J gene: TRBJ1-5; V gene: TRBV6-5; CDR3 protein: CASGYDRYNQPQHF; CDR3 DNA: TGTGCCAGCGGGTACGACAGATACAATCAGCCCCAGCATTTT
D gene: TRBD1; clone size: .; J gene: TRBJ2-5; V gene: TRBV7-2; CDR3 protein: CASSAGGRTTETQYF; CDR3 DNA: TGTGCCAGCAGCGCAGGGGGTCGCACTACGGAGACCCAGTACTTC
D gene: .; clone size: .; J gene: TRBJ2-2; V gene: TRBV12-3/TRBV12-4; CDR3 protein: CASSLNLHGELFF; CDR3 DNA: TGTGCCAGCAGTTTGAACCTCCACGGGGAGCTGTTTTTT
D gene: .; clone size: .; J gene: TRBJ1-1; V gene: TRBV7-9; CDR3 protein: CASSLSRTVPNTEAFF; CDR3 DNA: TGTGCCAGCAGCTTAAGTCGGACAGTTCCGAACACTGAAGCTTTCTTT
D gene: .; clone size: .; J gene: TRBJ2-6; V gene: TRBV7-9; CDR3 protein: CASSTYRAGANVLTF; CDR3 DNA: TGTGCCAGCAGCACCTACAGGGCTGGGGCCAACGTCCTGACTTTC
D gene: TRBD2; clone size: .; J gene: TRBJ2-3; V gene: TRBV7-2; CDR3 protein: CASRGLAGGATDTQYF; CDR3 DNA: TGTGCCAGCAGAGGACTAGCGGGGGGGGCCACAGATACGCAGTATTTT
D gene: .; clone size: .; J gene: TRBJ1-1; V gene: TRBV2; CDR3 protein: CASSIKASGEDEAFF; CDR3 DNA: TGTGCCAGCAGCATTAAGGCTTCAGGGGAGGATGAAGCTTTCTTT
D gene: .; clone size: once; J gene: TRBJ2-7; V gene: TRBV19; CDR3 protein: CASSIATVPFYEQYF; CDR3 DNA: TGTGCCAGTAGTATAGCGACAGTCCCCTTCTACGAGCAGTACTTC
D gene: .; clone size: .; J gene: TRBJ2-7; V gene: TRBV5-4; CDR3 protein: CASSQPLSGEQYF; CDR3 DNA: TGTGCCAGCAGCCAACCCCTCTCAGGGGAGCAGTACTTC
D gene: TRBD2; clone size: .; J gene: TRBJ2-1; V gene: TRBV7-3; CDR3 protein: CASSLGLATYNEQFF; CDR3 DNA: TGTGCCAGCAGTCTAGGACTAGCGACTTACAATGAGCAGTTCTTC
D gene: TRBD1; clone size: .; J gene: TRBJ2-5; V gene: TRBV3-1/TRBV3-2; CDR3 protein: CASSPGTGQETQYF; CDR3 DNA: TGTGCCAGCAGCCCCGGGACAGGGCAAGAGACCCAGTACTTC
D gene: TRBD2; clone size: .; J gene: TRBJ2-7; V gene: TRBV12-3/TRBV12-4; CDR3 protein: CASRGTRIREQYF; CDR3 DNA: TGTGCCAGCAGGGGGACTAGGATTCGCGAGCAGTACTTC
D gene: TRBD1; clone size: .; J gene: TRBJ1-2; V gene: TRBV6-1; CDR3 protein: CASSDRGQGFVGYTF; CDR3 DNA: TGTGCCAGCAGTGACCGGGGACAGGGTTTTGTGGGCTACACCTTC
D gene: TRBD2; clone size: .; J gene: TRBJ2-1; V gene: TRBV11-2; CDR3 protein: CASSSSSGREHEQFF; CDR3 DNA: TGTGCCAGCAGTTCGTCTAGCGGGCGCGAGCATGAGCAGTTCTTC
D gene: TRBD1; clone size: once; J gene: TRBJ2-7; V gene: TRBV7-9; CDR3 protein: CASSSYRGNEQYF; CDR3 DNA: TGTGCCAGCAGCTCTTACAGGGGAAACGAGCAGTACTTC
D gene: TRBD1; clone size: .; J gene: TRBJ2-2; V gene: TRBV27; CDR3 protein: CASSLDRANTGELFF; CDR3 DNA: TGTGCCAGCAGTTTGGACAGGGCGAACACCGGGGAGCTGTTTTTT
D gene: .; clone size: .; J gene: TRBJ2-7; V gene: TRBV18; CDR3 protein: CASSPQGSGEQYF; CDR3 DNA: TGTGCCAGCTCACCACAAGGTTCGGGGGAGCAGTACTTC
D gene: TRBD1; clone size: .; J gene: TRBJ1-5; V gene: TRBV7-9; CDR3 protein: CASSPGTGGNQPQHF; CDR3 DNA: TGTGCCAGCAGCCCCGGGACAGGGGGCAATCAGCCCCAGCATTTT
D gene: .; clone size: .; J gene: TRBJ2-4; V gene: TRBV10-2; CDR3 protein: CASSEWARENIQYF; CDR3 DNA: TGCGCCAGCAGTGAGTGGGCGAGGGAAAACATTCAGTACTTC
D gene: .; clone size: .; J gene: TRBJ1-4; V gene: TRBV5-5; CDR3 protein: CASSPRSTDEKLFF; CDR3 DNA: TGTGCCAGCAGCCCCCGGTCTACCGATGAAAAACTGTTTTTT
D gene: .; clone size: .; J gene: TRBJ1-1; V gene: TRBV25-1; CDR3 protein: CASSERENTEAFF; CDR3 DNA: TGTGCCAGCAGTGAGCGGGAGAACACTGAAGCTTTCTTT
D gene: .; clone size: few; J gene: TRBJ1-1; V gene: TRBV18; CDR3 protein: CASSLQGNTEAFF; CDR3 DNA: TGTGCCAGCTCCCTACAGGGGAACACTGAAGCTTTCTTT
D gene: .; clone size: .; J gene: TRBJ1-1; V gene: TRBV11-2; CDR3 protein: CASSPRTENTEAFF; CDR3 DNA: TGTGCCAGCAGCCCACGGACGGAGAACACTGAAGCTTTCTTT
D gene: .; clone size: .; J gene: TRBJ2-2; V gene: TRBV10-1; CDR3 protein: CASSVLSQGGTGELFF; CDR3 DNA: TGCGCCAGCAGTGTATTATCACAGGGCGGCACCGGGGAGCTGTTTTTT
D gene: .; clone size: .; J gene: TRBJ1-5; V gene: TRBV30; CDR3 protein: CAWSDTYSNQPQHF; CDR3 DNA: TGTGCCTGGAGTGACACCTATAGCAATCAGCCCCAGCATTTT
D gene: TRBD2; clone size: .; J gene: TRBJ2-2; V gene: TRBV4-3; CDR3 protein: CASSQVPVAGAPGGELFF; CDR3 DNA: TGCGCCAGCAGCCAAGTTCCGGTAGCGGGGGCCCCGGGGGGGGAGCTGTTTTTT
D gene: .; clone size: .; J gene: TRBJ2-7; V gene: TRBV3-1/TRBV3-2; CDR3 protein: CASSQDPLRPFYEQYF; CDR3 DNA: TGTGCCAGCAGCCAAGATCCCCTTAGACCGTTCTACGAGCAGTACTTC
D gene: .; clone size: .; J gene: TRBJ2-2; V gene: TRBV7-9; CDR3 protein: CASSLARHTGELFF; CDR3 DNA: TGTGCCAGCAGCTTAGCGCGTCACACCGGGGAGCTGTTTTTT
D gene: .; clone size: .; J gene: TRBJ1-3; V gene: TRBV9; CDR3 protein: CASSPDGSGNTIYF; CDR3 DNA: TGTGCCAGCAGCCCGGACGGCTCTGGAAACACCATATATTTT
D gene: .; clone size: .; J gene: TRBJ2-7; V gene: TRBV2; CDR3 protein: CASTWVTAPYEQYF; CDR3 DNA: TGTGCCAGCACATGGGTTACAGCACCCTACGAGCAGTACTTC
D gene: .; clone size: .; J gene: TRBJ2-1; V gene: TRBV6-1; CDR3 protein: CASSEGPTEFF; CDR3 DNA: TGTGCCAGCAGTGAGGGACCTACGGAGTTCTTC
D gene: .; clone size: .; J gene: TRBJ1-1; V gene: TRBV30; CDR3 protein: CAWSTITRLGDTEAFF; CDR3 DNA: TGTGCCTGGAGCACTATAACGAGGCTCGGTGACACTGAAGCTTTCTTT